Sequencing of this T cell receptor (beta chain) was carried out in a study of T cell responses to AZD1222 COVID-19 vaccine. Study-level findings and limits: Mostly white British, mostly female donors; authors suggested clonal diversity may be underestimated. Recipients of two AZD1222 doses showed rising Spike-specific TCR breadth and depth. Every sample of the repertoires postdated the peak T cell response.

Sequencing was performed with immunoSEQ multiplex PCR; in TCRdb, only in-frame clones are kept and a portion is missing. This table holds about 94,000 clones, more than 70% found once. This clone was observed a single time. Antigen: not known. The clonotype originates from an adult in good health. This material consisted of peripheral blood, taken on day 0 of AZD1222 vaccination.

The CDR3 DNA follows: TGTGCCAGCAGCCCGTACACAGGGCAGAATTCACCCCTCCACTTT. Translation: CASSPYTGQNSPLHF. The chain couples TRBV27 to TRBJ1-6; D might be TRBD1 (6 bases). Germline V CDR1 and CDR2: MNHEY, SMNVEV (reference sequence). Trimming took off 6 bases at V and 7 bases at J, with 16 bases between the two ends. The CDR3 runs 15 residues.